Included here is one T cell receptor beta chain sequence, with context. The CDR3 sequence is 15 residues long. Germline CDR1 and CDR2: ENHRY and SYGVKD. Trimming left V 5 bases short and J 4 bases short, with 14 bases between. This entry comes from a study of blood T cell repertoires in COVID-19. Produced via immunoSEQ multiplex PCR; TCRdb's table is partial and in-frame only. The table has hundreds of thousands of clones, about 88% seen once. The genes are TRBV10-3 and TRBJ1-4, with D possibly being TRBD1 (6 bases). Specimen: PBMCs or T cells enriched from blood (not recorded which). The sequence was obtained from a woman in her fifties or sixties who had recovered from COVID-19. CDR3 sequence reads: CAISQQGGDNEKLFF. Written as DNA, the CDR3 is TGTGCCATCAGTCAACAAGGGGGAGATAATGAAAAACTGTTTTTT.